Shown below are 19 T cell receptor beta chains from a single sample sequenced in a study of glioma-infiltrating T cells after dendritic cell vaccination. The time point denotes: after dendritic cell vaccination, including at tumor progression/relapse. TCRdb keeps only in-frame clones here, not all; method: immunoSEQ multiplex PCR. The sample holds about 94,000 clones; about 85% are singletons and the top ten take about 5.5%. The sample was blood, taken after dendritic cell vaccination. All receptors derive from a human donor with glioblastoma.

The chain combines TRBV2 with TRBJ1-1; 8 bases line up with TRBD1. Germline loops: CDR1 SNHLY, CDR2 FYNNEI. V dropped 7 bases and J dropped 1; count of bases not matched to a gene: 8. This CDR3 spans 15 amino acids. The CDR3 region has the DNA TGTGCCAGCACCTTCCGGACAGGGACGAACACTGAAGCTTTCTTT. Amino acid sequence: CASTFRTGTNTEAFF.

The V gene is TRBV30, the J gene TRBJ2-1; 9 bases fit TRBD2. Germline V CDR1 and CDR2: GTSNPN, SVGIG (reference sequence). V trimming: 4 bases; J trimming: 8 bases; junction bases outside the gene matches: 9. The CDR3 length is 14 residues. The CDR3 nucleotides are TGTGCCTGGATTCGCCTAGCGGGAATCGATGAGCAGTTCTTC. This gives the protein CAWIRLAGIDEQFF.

This sequence joins TRBV19 and TRBJ1-5, with TRBD1 matching over 8 bases. This CDR3 spans 15 amino acids. The J segment lost 6 bases and the V segment lost 2 bases, leaving 6 bases of the junction unmatched. Germline V lookup: CDR1 LNHDA, CDR2 SQIVND (reference sequence). The DNA of the CDR3 is TGTGCCAGTAGTATACTTCAGGGGGCGAGTCAGCCCCAGCATTTT. It is translated as CASSILQGASQPQHF.

J is TRBJ2-3 and V is TRBV18, with a possible D match to TRBD2 (6 bases). The CDR3 covers 14 residues. Germline CDR1 is KGHSH and CDR2 is LQKENI. The germline V and J ends were trimmed by 3 bases and 10 bases, with 17 bases remaining between them. In nucleotides, the CDR3 is TGTGCCAGCTCACCGGCCCCAAGTGGCGGGGCGCAGTATTTT. Translation gives CASSPAPSGGAQYF.

This chain joins TRBV2 and TRBJ1-2, with 10 positions matching TRBD1. V lost 6 bases and J lost 5; bases outside the gene matches: 0. The CDR3 is made up of 12 amino acids. Germline lookup yields CDR1 SNHLY and CDR2 FYNNEI. The CDR3 sequence: CASRGQGYGYTF. Here the CDR3 DNA reads TGTGCCAGCAGGGGACAGGGGTATGGCTACACCTTC.

This chain joins TRBV5-1 and TRBJ1-3; no definite D call. V was pared by 1 base and J by 1 base, with 9 bases between. The CDR3 contains 15 residues. Looked up from germline, CDR1 is SGHRS and CDR2 is YFSETQ. CDR3 coding DNA: TGCGCCAGCAGCTTGATTACGGGTTCTGGAAACACCATATATTTT. Encoded protein: CASSLITGSGNTIYF.

The chain has TRBV7-9 and TRBJ2-2; D gene ambiguous. CDR1 is SEHNR, CDR2 FQNEAQ, per germline (reference sequence). This CDR3 comprises 14 residues. The V and J ends lost 1 base and 9 bases respectively, with 12 bases between them. For the CDR3, the DNA is TGTGCCAGCAGCTTAGATACAGTGACAAGGGAGCTGTTTTTT. As protein: CASSLDTVTRELFF.

This rearrangement joins TRBV6-6 to TRBJ1-5, with 8 positions matching TRBD1. Germline CDR1 is MNHNY and CDR2 is SVGAGI (reference sequence). CDR3 length: 15 amino acids. Unmatched junction bases numbered 9, after V lost 7 bases and J lost 4 bases. CDR3 nucleotides: TGTGCCAGCACCCTCGCAGGGGGCTCTAATCAGCCCCAGCATTTT. Encoded protein: CASTLAGGSNQPQHF.

Here the CDR3 DNA reads TGCAGCGCTGCTGACAGCAACATGAACACTGAAGCTTTCTTT. Residues: CSAADSNMNTEAFF. The chain couples TRBV29-1 to TRBJ1-1, with D possibly being TRBD1 (5 bases). Germline V gene sequence: CDR1 SQVTM, CDR2 ANQGSEA. The V end was cut by 7 bases, the J end by 0 bases, with 15 bases between. This CDR3 region has 14 residues.

There are many counts of this clone. The rearrangement uses TRBV6-5 and TRBJ1-1; 8 bases match TRBD1. V lost 4 bases, J lost 0 bases, and 4 bases stayed unmatched. In germline, CDR1 is MNHEY, CDR2 SVGAGI. The CDR3 loop spans 15 amino acids. The CDR3 region has the DNA TGTGCCAGCAGTTCGCGGACAGGGATGAACACTGAAGCTTTCTTT. Translation: CASSSRTGMNTEAFF.

The chain carries TRBV5-5 and TRBJ2-7; no clear D. V gave up 1 base and J gave up 6 bases, with 11 bases separating them. Germline-derived CDR1 and CDR2 are SGHKS and YYEKEE (reference sequence). This CDR3 comprises 13 residues. The CDR3: CASSLRAVREQYF. CDR3 coding DNA: TGTGCCAGCAGCTTGAGAGCTGTACGCGAGCAGTACTTC. Using reference TRBV5-5 and TRBJ2-7 for the parts outside the CDR3, the full variable domain is DAGVTQSPTHLIKTRGQQVTLRCSPISGHKSVSWYQQVLGQGPQFIFQYYEKEERGRGNFPDRFSARQFPNYSSELNVNALLLGDSALYLCASSLRAVREQYFGPGTRLTVT.

The rearrangement joins TRBV5-6 to TRBJ1-5; 12 bases map to TRBD1. Germline trimming cut 4 bases from V and 9 bases from J; bases unmatched to any gene: 5. Germline loops: CDR1 SGHDT, CDR2 YYEEEE. The CDR3 is 14 residues long. CDR3 region: CASSPGTGGTPQHF. As DNA, the CDR3 is TGTGCCAGCAGCCCCGGGACAGGGGGCACGCCCCAGCATTTT. Together with reference TRBV5-6 and TRBJ1-5, the CDR3 gives the full variable domain: DAGVTQSPTHLIKTRGQQVTLRCSPKSGHDTVSWYQQALGQGPQFIFQYYEEEERQRGNFPDRFSGHQFPNYSSELNVNALLLGDSALYLCASSPGTGGTPQHFGDGTRLSIL.

This clone appeared a few times. J is TRBJ1-1 and V is TRBV10-3; TRBD1 might be the D (6 bases). Trimming cost V 5 bases and J 5 bases, with 12 bases left between them. The CDR3 sequence is 13 residues long. From germline, CDR1 is ENHRY and CDR2 SYGVKD. The CDR3 loop is CAISQGWETEAFF. CDR3 DNA sequence: TGTGCCATCAGTCAGGGGTGGGAGACTGAAGCTTTCTTT.

The chain joins TRBV6-6 to TRBJ1-2; 7 bases align to TRBD1. The J segment lost 6 bases and the V segment lost 7 bases, leaving 8 bases of the junction unmatched. CDR3 length: 13 amino acids. The germline V gene encodes CDR1 MNHNY and CDR2 SVGAGI (reference sequence). The CDR3 region has the DNA TGTGCCAGCAACCCGAGACAGGGCGATGGCTACACCTTC. Its protein product is CASNPRQGDGYTF.

This clone occurred once. The V call is TRBV2, the J call TRBJ2-7; 9 nucleotides agree with TRBD1. The V and J ends lost 9 bases and 5 bases, in that order; junction bases with no gene match: 11. The CDR3 contains 14 residues. CDR1 is SNHLY, CDR2 FYNNEI, per germline. The CDR3 DNA reads as TGTGCCAGTTGGGGCTACAGGGGGCTGAACGAGCAGTACTTC. The encoded protein is CASWGYRGLNEQYF. Combining the CDR3 with reference TRBV2 and TRBJ2-7 gives the whole variable domain EPEVTQTPSHQVTQMGQEVILRCVPISNHLYFYWYRQILGQKVEFLVSFYNNEISEKSEIFDDQFSVERPDGSNFTLKIRSTKLEDSAMYFCASWGYRGLNEQYFGPGTRLTVT.

With respect to this clone: This specimen includes other DNA sequences encoding the same CDR3. V is TRBV5-1 and J is TRBJ1-1; 7 bases align to TRBD1. The germline V gene has CDR1 SGHRS and CDR2 YFSETQ. V lost 0 bases and J lost 1; bases outside the gene matches: 0. The CDR3 sequence is 14 residues long. The CDR3 DNA is TGCGCCAGCAGCTTGGGGACAGGGAACACTGAAGCTTTCTTT. It is translated as CASSLGTGNTEAFF.

This chain joins TRBV9 and TRBJ2-1, with TRBD2 matching over 8 bases. Unmatched junction bases numbered 3, after V lost 0 bases and J lost 4 bases. CDR1 is SGDLS, CDR2 YYNGEE, per germline. The CDR3 is 15 residues long. The CDR3 coding sequence is TGTGCCAGCAGCGTAGTACTAGCGGATTACAATGAGCAGTTCTTC. Its protein product is CASSVVLADYNEQFF.

The table lists this clone with a count of one. This rearrangement joins TRBV18 to TRBJ2-3; D is unresolved. The CDR3 is 15 amino acids. The germline V gene encodes CDR1 KGHSH and CDR2 LQKENI. V was clipped by 2 bases and J by 4 bases, with 13 bases between them. CDR3 in DNA: TGTGCCAGCTCACCAAGTCGGTCCCCTCCAGATACGCAGTATTTT. The encoded protein is CASSPSRSPPDTQYF.

This chain links TRBV5-1 with TRBJ1-4; D perhaps matches TRBD1 (5 bases). The CDR3 is 15 residues long. Germline CDR1 SGHRS, CDR2 YFSETQ. Trimming removed 0 bases from V and 8 bases from J, with 14 bases in between. CDR3 region: CASSLGGGSREKLFF. Written as DNA, the CDR3 is TGCGCCAGCAGCTTGGGCGGGGGGAGCCGCGAAAAACTGTTTTTT.